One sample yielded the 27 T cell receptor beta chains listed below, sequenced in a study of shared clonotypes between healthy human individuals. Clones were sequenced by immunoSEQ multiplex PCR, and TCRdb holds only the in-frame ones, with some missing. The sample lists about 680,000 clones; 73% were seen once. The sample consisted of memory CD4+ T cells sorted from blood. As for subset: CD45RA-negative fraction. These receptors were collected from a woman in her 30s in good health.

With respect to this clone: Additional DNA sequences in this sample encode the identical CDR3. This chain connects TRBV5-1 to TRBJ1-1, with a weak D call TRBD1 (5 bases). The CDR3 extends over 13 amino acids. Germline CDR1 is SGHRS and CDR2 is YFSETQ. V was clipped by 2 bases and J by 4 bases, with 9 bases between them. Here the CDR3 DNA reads TGCGCCAGCAGCTTATGGGGGTCCACTGAAGCTTTCTTT. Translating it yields CASSLWGSTEAFF.

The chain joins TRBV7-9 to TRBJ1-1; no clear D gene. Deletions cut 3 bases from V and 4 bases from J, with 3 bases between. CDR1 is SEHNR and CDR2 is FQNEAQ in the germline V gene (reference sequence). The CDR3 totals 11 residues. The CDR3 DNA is TGTGCCAGCAGCTTCGGCACTGAAGCTTTCTTT. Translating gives CASSFGTEAFF.

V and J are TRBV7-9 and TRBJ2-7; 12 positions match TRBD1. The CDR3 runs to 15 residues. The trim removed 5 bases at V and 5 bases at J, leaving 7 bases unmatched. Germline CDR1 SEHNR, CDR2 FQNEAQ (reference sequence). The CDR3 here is CASSPRDRGLHEQYF. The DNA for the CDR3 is TGTGCCAGCAGCCCCAGGGACAGGGGGCTCCACGAGCAGTACTTC.

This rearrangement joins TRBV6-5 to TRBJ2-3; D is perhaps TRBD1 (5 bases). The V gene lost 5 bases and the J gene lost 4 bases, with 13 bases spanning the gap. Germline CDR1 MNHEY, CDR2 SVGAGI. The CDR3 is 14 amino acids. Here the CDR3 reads CASSPQGNADTQYF. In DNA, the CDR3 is TGTGCCAGCAGTCCCCAGGGTAACGCAGATACGCAGTATTTT.

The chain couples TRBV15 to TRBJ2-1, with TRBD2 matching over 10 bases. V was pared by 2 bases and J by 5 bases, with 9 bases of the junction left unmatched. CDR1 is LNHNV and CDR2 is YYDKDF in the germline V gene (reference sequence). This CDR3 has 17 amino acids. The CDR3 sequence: CATSRQSSGRADNEQFF. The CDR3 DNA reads TGTGCCACCAGCAGACAGTCGAGCGGGAGGGCCGACAATGAGCAGTTCTTC.

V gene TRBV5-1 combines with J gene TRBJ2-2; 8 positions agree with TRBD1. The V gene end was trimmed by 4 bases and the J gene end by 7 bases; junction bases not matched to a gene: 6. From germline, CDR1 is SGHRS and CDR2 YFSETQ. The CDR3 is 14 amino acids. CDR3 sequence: CASSVDREGGELFF. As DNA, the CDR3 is TGCGCCAGCAGCGTGGACAGGGAAGGCGGGGAGCTGTTTTTT.

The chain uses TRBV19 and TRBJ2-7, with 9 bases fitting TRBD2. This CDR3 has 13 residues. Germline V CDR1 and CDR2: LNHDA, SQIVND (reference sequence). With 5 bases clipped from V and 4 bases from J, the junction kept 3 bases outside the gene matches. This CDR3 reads CASSRGRAYEQYF. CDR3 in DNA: TGTGCCAGTAGTCGCGGGAGGGCTTACGAGCAGTACTTC.

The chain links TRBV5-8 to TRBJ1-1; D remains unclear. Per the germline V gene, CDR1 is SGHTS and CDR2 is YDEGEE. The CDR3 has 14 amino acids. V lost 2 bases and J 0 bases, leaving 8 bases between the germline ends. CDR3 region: CASSFRALNTEAFF. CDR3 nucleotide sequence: TGTGCCAGCAGCTTCCGGGCCTTGAACACTGAAGCTTTCTTT.

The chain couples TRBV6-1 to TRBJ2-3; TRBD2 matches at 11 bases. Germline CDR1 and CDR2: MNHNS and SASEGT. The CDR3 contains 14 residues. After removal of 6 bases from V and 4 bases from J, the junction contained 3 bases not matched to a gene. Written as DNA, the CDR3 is TGTGCCAGCAGGTTAGCGGGAGGGGCAGATACGCAGTATTTT. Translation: CASRLAGGADTQYF.

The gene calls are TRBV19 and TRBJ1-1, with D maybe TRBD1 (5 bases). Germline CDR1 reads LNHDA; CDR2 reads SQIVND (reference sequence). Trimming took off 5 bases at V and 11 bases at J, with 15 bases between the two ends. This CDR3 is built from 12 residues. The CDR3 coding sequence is TGTGCCAGTAGTCCTCGGGGCGCCGACGCTTTCTTT. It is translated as CASSPRGADAFF.

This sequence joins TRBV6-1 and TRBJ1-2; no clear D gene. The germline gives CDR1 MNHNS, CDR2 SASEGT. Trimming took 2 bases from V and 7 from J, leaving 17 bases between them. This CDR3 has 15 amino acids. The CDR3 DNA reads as TGTGCCAGCAGTGAACAAGGGCCCCGGGTTGGTGGCTACACCTTC. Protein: CASSEQGPRVGGYTF.

The CDR3 loop reads CASSGTGTDEAFF. Written as DNA, the CDR3 is TGTGCCAGCAGTGGAACCGGGACAGATGAAGCTTTCTTT. The V call is TRBV27, the J call TRBJ1-1, with TRBD1 matching 7 bases. The trim removed 5 bases at V and 7 bases at J, leaving 7 bases unmatched. Per germline, CDR1 MNHEY and CDR2 SMNVEV (reference sequence). CDR3 length: 13 amino acids.

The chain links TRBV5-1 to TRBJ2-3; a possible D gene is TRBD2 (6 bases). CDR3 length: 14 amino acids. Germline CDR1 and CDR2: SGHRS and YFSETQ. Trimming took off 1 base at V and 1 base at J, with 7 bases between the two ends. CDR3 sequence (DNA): TGCGCCAGCAGCTTGTCTAGCGGCACAGATACGCAGTATTTT. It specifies CASSLSSGTDTQYF.

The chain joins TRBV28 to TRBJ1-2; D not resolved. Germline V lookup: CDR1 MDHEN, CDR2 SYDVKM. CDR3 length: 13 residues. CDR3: CAIRGKAVYGYTF. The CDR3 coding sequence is TGTGCAATCAGAGGGAAAGCAGTCTATGGCTACACCTTC.

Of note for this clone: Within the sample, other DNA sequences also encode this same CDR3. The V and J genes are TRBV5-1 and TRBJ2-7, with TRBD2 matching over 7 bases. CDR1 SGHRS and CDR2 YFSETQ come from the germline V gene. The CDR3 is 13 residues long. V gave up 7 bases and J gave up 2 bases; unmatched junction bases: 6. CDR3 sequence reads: CASSTRGAYEQYF. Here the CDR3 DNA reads TGCGCCAGCTCCACTCGGGGGGCCTACGAGCAGTACTTC.

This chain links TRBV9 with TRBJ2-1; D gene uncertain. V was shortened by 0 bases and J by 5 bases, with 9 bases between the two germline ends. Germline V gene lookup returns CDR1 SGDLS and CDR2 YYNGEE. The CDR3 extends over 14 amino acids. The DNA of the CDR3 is TGTGCCAGCAGCGTAGGGTACATTAACAATGAGCAGTTCTTC. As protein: CASSVGYINNEQFF.

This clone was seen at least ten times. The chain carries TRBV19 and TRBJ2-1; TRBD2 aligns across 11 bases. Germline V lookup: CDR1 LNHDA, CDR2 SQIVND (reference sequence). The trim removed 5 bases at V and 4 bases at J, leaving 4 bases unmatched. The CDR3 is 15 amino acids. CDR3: CASSDTSGRYNEQFF. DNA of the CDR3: TGTGCCAGTAGTGATACTAGCGGGAGATACAATGAGCAGTTCTTC.

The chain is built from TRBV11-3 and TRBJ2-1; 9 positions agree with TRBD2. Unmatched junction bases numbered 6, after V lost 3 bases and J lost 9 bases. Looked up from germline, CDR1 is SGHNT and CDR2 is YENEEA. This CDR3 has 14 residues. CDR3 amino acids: CASSFIAGDGEQFF. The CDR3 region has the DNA TGTGCCAGCAGCTTTATAGCGGGAGATGGTGAGCAGTTCTTC.

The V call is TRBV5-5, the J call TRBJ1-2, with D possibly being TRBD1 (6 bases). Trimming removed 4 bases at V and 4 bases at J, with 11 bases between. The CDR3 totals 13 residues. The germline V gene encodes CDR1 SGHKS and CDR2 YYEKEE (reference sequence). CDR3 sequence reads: CASSLRTAYGYTF. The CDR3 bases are TGTGCCAGCAGCCTTCGGACAGCCTATGGCTACACCTTC.

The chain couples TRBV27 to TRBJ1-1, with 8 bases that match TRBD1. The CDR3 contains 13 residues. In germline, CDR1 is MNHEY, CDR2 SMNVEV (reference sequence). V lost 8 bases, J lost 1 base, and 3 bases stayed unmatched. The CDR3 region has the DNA TGTGCCAGCCGGGGACAGGAGAACACTGAAGCTTTCTTT. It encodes CASRGQENTEAFF.

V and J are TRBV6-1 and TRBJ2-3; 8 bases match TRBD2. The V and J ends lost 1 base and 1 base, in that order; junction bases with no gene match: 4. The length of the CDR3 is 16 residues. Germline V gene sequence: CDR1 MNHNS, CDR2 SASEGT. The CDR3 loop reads CASSEGSGSRTDTQYF. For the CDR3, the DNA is TGTGCCAGCAGTGAAGGGAGCGGGAGTCGCACAGATACGCAGTATTTT.

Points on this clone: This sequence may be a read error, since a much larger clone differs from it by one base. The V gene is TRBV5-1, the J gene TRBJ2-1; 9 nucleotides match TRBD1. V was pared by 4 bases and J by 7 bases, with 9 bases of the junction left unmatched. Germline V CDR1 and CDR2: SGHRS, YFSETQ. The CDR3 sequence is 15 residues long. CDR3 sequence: CASSQGDRDTNEQFF. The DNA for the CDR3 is TGCGCCAGCAGCCAAGGGGACAGGGATACGAATGAGCAGTTCTTC.

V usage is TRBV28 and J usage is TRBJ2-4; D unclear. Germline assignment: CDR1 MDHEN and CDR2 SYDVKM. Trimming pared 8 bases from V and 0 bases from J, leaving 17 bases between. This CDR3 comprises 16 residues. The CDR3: CASAATAELAKNIQYF. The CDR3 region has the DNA TGTGCCAGCGCCGCAACAGCTGAACTAGCCAAAAACATTCAGTACTTC.

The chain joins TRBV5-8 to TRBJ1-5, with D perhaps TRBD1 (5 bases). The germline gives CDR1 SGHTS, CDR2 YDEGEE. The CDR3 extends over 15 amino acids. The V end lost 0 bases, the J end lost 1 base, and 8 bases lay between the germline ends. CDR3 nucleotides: TGTGCCAGCAGCTTGGGCAGGGTGAGCAATCAGCCCCAGCATTTT. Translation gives CASSLGRVSNQPQHF.

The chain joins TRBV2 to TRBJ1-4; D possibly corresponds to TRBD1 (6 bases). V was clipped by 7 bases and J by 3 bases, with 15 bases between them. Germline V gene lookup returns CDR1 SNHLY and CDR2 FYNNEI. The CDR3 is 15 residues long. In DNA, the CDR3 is TGTGCCAGCAAAGCCCAGGGGTGGGCTAATGAAAAACTGTTTTTT. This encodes CASKAQGWANEKLFF.

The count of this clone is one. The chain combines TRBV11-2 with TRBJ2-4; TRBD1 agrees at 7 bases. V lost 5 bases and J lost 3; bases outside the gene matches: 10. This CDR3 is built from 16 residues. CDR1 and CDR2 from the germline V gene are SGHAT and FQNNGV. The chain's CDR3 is CASSHYRGRHKNIQYF. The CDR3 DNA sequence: TGTGCCAGCAGCCACTACAGGGGACGACACAAAAACATTCAGTACTTC.

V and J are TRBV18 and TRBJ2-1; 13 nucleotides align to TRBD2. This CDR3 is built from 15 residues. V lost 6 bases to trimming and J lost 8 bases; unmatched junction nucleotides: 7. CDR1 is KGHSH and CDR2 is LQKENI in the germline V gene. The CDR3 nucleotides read TGTGCCAGCTCTCCCGGGACTAGCGGGAACGATGAGCAGTTCTTC. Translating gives CASSPGTSGNDEQFF.